The 26 T cell receptor beta chains reported below all come from one sample, sequenced in a study of T cell responses to AZD1222 COVID-19 vaccine listed by TCRdb under 2021. Library construction relied on the immunoSEQ multiplex PCR assay. Imported from immuneACCESS, the table was reduced by TCRdb to in-frame sequences with V and J called. These copies leave out some clones; in studies compared against another copy, an unresolved V gene accounts for under half, and the cause of the remainder is not known. The sample yields 120,000 or so clones; about nine tenths were counted once. The ten largest make up approximately 1.6% of the sample. The time point label here, explained by the study, means: baseline before first vaccination. The material was peripheral blood, obtained on day 0 of AZD1222 vaccination. These receptors were taken from an adult in good health.

The rearrangement uses TRBV6-6 and TRBJ2-7; TRBD1 is a possible D gene (6 bases). CDR1 and CDR2 (germline): MNHNY, SVGAGI (reference sequence). This CDR3 region has 15 residues. Trimming pared 2 bases from V and 2 bases from J, leaving 13 bases between. The CDR3 sequence is CASSYPLQGTYEQYF. The CDR3 region has the DNA TGTGCCAGCAGTTACCCCTTACAGGGCACCTACGAGCAGTACTTC.

This chain joins TRBV9 and TRBJ1-6; TRBD1 is a possible D gene (6 bases). In germline, CDR1 is SGDLS, CDR2 YYNGEE. The V gene lost 3 bases and the J gene lost 10 bases, with 14 bases spanning the gap. This CDR3 is built from 14 residues. The CDR3 DNA is TGTGCCAGCAGCGGTTCGACAGGTGTCTCACCCCTCCACTTT. Amino acid sequence: CASSGSTGVSPLHF.

This clone was seen only once. The chain recombines TRBV5-1 with TRBJ1-1; perhaps TRBD1 as D (5 bases). Trimming stripped 7 bases from V and 5 bases from J, with 18 bases between. Germline V gene data show CDR1 as SGHRS and CDR2 as YFSETQ. The length of the CDR3 is 14 residues. CDR3 sequence: CASELGGEGTEAFF. The CDR3 nucleotides are TGCGCCAGCGAGCTTGGGGGAGAGGGGACTGAAGCTTTCTTT. The variable domain in full, completed from reference TRBV5-1 and TRBJ1-1, reads KAGVTQTPRYLIKTRGQQVTLSCSPISGHRSVSWYQQTPGQGLQFLFEYFSETQRNKGNFPGRFSGRQFSNSRSEMNVSTLELGDSALYLCASELGGEGTEAFFGQGTRLTVV.

V and J are TRBV19 and TRBJ2-7; the match to TRBD1 covers 7 bases. V was clipped by 3 bases and J by 5 bases; unmatched bases: 7. CDR3 length: 14 amino acids. The germline V gene has CDR1 LNHDA and CDR2 SQIVND (reference sequence). The CDR3 bases are TGTGCCAGTAGTATTAGTGACAGGGTCAACGAGCAGTACTTC. Translating it yields CASSISDRVNEQYF.

This clone was found a few times. The rearrangement links TRBV3-1 (or the pseudogene TRBV3-2) to TRBJ1-1; D ambiguous. CDR1 and CDR2 (germline): LGHDT, YNNKEL (reference sequence). The CDR3 consists of 15 residues. Trimming cost V 0 bases and J 1 base, with 9 bases left between them. The CDR3 sequence: CASSQDLPGNTEAFF. In nucleotides, the CDR3 is TGTGCCAGCAGCCAAGATCTTCCAGGGAACACTGAAGCTTTCTTT.

This clone has a handful of counts. This chain connects TRBV5-4 to TRBJ2-7, with D possibly TRBD1 on 5 matching bases. The germline CDR1 and CDR2 sequences are SGHNT and YYREEE (reference sequence). The length of the CDR3 is 14 residues. V dropped 2 bases and J dropped 3 bases, with 12 bases sitting between them. The CDR3 DNA follows: TGTGCCAGCAGCTTCGACACCAGGGACTACGAGCAGTACTTC. Translation gives CASSFDTRDYEQYF.

The count of this clone is one. This chain connects TRBV5-1 to TRBJ1-3; no definite D call. CDR3 length: 15 amino acids. V was trimmed by 7 bases and J by 0 bases, leaving 14 bases between them. Germline-derived CDR1 and CDR2 are SGHRS and YFSETQ. CDR3 DNA sequence: TGCGCCAGCGCCCTCTCAGGAAGCTCTGGAAACACCATATATTTT. Translated, it gives CASALSGSSGNTIYF.

The chain recombines TRBV6-5 with TRBJ1-1; D uncertain. Per the germline V gene, CDR1 is MNHEY and CDR2 is SVGAGI. CDR3 length: 13 amino acids. With 5 bases removed from V and 0 bases from J, the gap between germline ends came to 7 bases. Here the CDR3 DNA reads TGTGCCAGCAGTAGTTCGGTGAACACTGAAGCTTTCTTT. This gives the protein CASSSSVNTEAFF.

A single count supports this clone. This sequence joins TRBV9 and TRBJ1-2; D possibly corresponds to TRBD1 (5 bases). CDR1 and CDR2 (germline): SGDLS, YYNGEE. This CDR3 region has 15 residues. The V and J ends lost 0 bases and 6 bases respectively, with 15 bases between them. For the CDR3, the DNA is TGTGCCAGCAGCGTAGGGGGCTGGGGGAGAGATGGCTACACCTTC. Translating it yields CASSVGGWGRDGYTF.

This clone was counted ten times or more. The rearrangement links TRBV5-1 to TRBJ1-1, with D hard to call. With 0 bases removed from V and 0 bases from J, the gap between germline ends came to 9 bases. CDR1 and CDR2 from the germline V gene are SGHRS and YFSETQ. The CDR3 runs 15 residues. DNA of the CDR3: TGCGCCAGCAGCTTGGGGGTGGTCATGAACACTGAAGCTTTCTTT. It specifies CASSLGVVMNTEAFF.

The CDR3 nucleotides read TGTGCCAGCAGTTACTCGAGGGGGGGCACAGATACGCAGTATTTT. Its translation is CASSYSRGGTDTQYF. The chain has TRBV6-5 and TRBJ2-3; D possibly uses TRBD1 or TRBD2 (6 bases each). Germline CDR1 MNHEY, CDR2 SVGAGI. The V gene lost 0 bases and the J gene lost 1 base, with 8 bases spanning the gap. The CDR3 length is 15 residues.

CDR3 residues: CASSQYGLYEQYF. CDR3 sequence (DNA): TGTGCCAGCAGCCAGTACGGACTCTACGAGCAGTACTTC. This chain connects TRBV3-1 (or the pseudogene TRBV3-2) to TRBJ2-7; D may be TRBD2 (5 bases). V lost 3 bases and J 3 bases, leaving 9 bases between the germline ends. The V gene's germline CDR1 is LGHDT and CDR2 YNNKEL (reference sequence). This CDR3 is built from 13 residues.

This clone was detected a few times. The chain has TRBV6-5 and TRBJ2-7; no definite D call. Trimming stripped 0 bases from V and 0 bases from J, with 9 bases between. The CDR3 totals 15 residues. CDR1 MNHEY and CDR2 SVGAGI come from the germline V gene. The CDR3 spells CASSYSAKSSYEQYF. CDR3 DNA: TGTGCCAGCAGTTACTCGGCTAAGAGCTCCTACGAGCAGTACTTC.

The J gene is TRBJ2-7, the V gene TRBV4-2, with a possible D match to TRBD1 (6 bases). The CDR3 has 18 amino acids. V was cut by 1 base and J by 5 bases, with 24 bases left in between. Germline values: CDR1 LGHNA, CDR2 YNFKEQ. CDR3 coding DNA: TGTGCCAGCAGCCAAGGAGCGGCCTGGGGGTTAAGGGGGAACGAGCAGTACTTC. Translating it yields CASSQGAAWGLRGNEQYF.

The chain couples TRBV30 to TRBJ1-3, with D perhaps matching TRBD1 (5 bases). The V gene's germline CDR1 is GTSNPN and CDR2 SVGIG (reference sequence). This CDR3 has 13 residues. V lost 8 bases to trimming and J lost 3 bases, with 14 bases between them. CDR3 bases: TGTGCCCGCCAGGGAGGCCATGGAAACACCATATATTTT. Its translation is CARQGGHGNTIYF.

This chain joins TRBV28 and TRBJ1-2; TRBD1 aligns across 9 bases. The CDR3 has 17 amino acids. The J segment lost 0 bases and the V segment lost 4 bases, leaving 9 bases of the junction unmatched. The germline V gene encodes CDR1 MDHEN and CDR2 SYDVKM. CDR3 coding DNA: TGTGCCAGCAGTTCTCCGGGACAGGGCCCAACTAACTATGGCTACACCTTC. Encoded protein: CASSSPGQGPTNYGYTF.

This sequence joins TRBV28 and TRBJ1-3; maybe TRBD1 (6 bases). Trimming took 2 bases from V and 1 from J, leaving 15 bases between them. Germline assignment: CDR1 MDHEN and CDR2 SYDVKM. CDR3 length equals 17 residues. The CDR3 coding sequence is TGTGCCAGCAGTTTACCTCGGGGGGGCATTTCTGGAAACACCATATATTTT. It encodes CASSLPRGGISGNTIYF.

As regards this clone: A single base separates this from a much larger clone, so it may be a read error. Other DNA sequences in this specimen translate into the identical CDR3. The chain recombines TRBV7-9 with TRBJ2-7; 9 bases align to TRBD1. Losses at the gene ends were 5 bases for V and 3 bases for J; bases not matched to a gene: 5. The CDR3 sequence is 14 residues long. Germline V gene sequence: CDR1 SEHNR, CDR2 FQNEAQ (reference sequence). This chain's CDR3 is CASSHRDRVYEQYF. The CDR3 bases are TGTGCCAGCAGCCACCGGGACAGGGTCTACGAGCAGTACTTC.

This sequence joins TRBV27 and TRBJ1-2, with 7 bases matching TRBD1. With 6 bases clipped from V and 3 bases from J, the junction kept 7 bases outside the gene matches. The CDR3 has 14 residues. In germline, CDR1 is MNHEY, CDR2 SMNVEV (reference sequence). The CDR3 protein is CASRLTGDHYGYTF. CDR3 bases: TGTGCCAGCAGATTAACAGGGGATCACTATGGCTACACCTTC.

This clone has a handful of counts. The rearrangement uses TRBV2 and TRBJ2-3; 13 bases agree with TRBD2. CDR1 is SNHLY and CDR2 is FYNNEI in the germline V gene. After removal of 6 bases from V and 2 bases from J, the junction contained 5 bases not matched to a gene. The length of the CDR3 is 16 residues. The CDR3 loop is CASRLTSGGATDTQYF. The CDR3 nucleotides read TGTGCCAGCAGGCTTACTAGCGGGGGGGCCACAGATACGCAGTATTTT.

This clone was seen a few times. This sequence joins TRBV30 and TRBJ1-1; D perhaps matches TRBD1 (6 bases). CDR1 is GTSNPN, CDR2 SVGIG, per germline (reference sequence). V shed 7 bases and J shed 0 bases, with 12 bases lying between them. This CDR3 region has 13 residues. The CDR3 nucleotides are TGTGCCTCGTCCCGACAGGTGAACACTGAAGCTTTCTTT. Translated: CASSRQVNTEAFF.

DNA of the CDR3: TGTGCCAGCAGAGGGATCTCTGGGGCCAACGTCCTGACTTTC. It translates to CASRGISGANVLTF. The gene calls are TRBV2 and TRBJ2-6; D is unresolved. The length of the CDR3 is 14 residues. From germline, CDR1 is SNHLY and CDR2 FYNNEI. The V gene lost 6 bases and the J gene lost 0 bases, with 6 bases spanning the gap. Filled out from reference TRBV2 and TRBJ2-6, the complete variable domain reads EPEVTQTPSHQVTQMGQEVILRCVPISNHLYFYWYRQILGQKVEFLVSFYNNEISEKSEIFDDQFSVERPDGSNFTLKIRSTKLEDSAMYFCASRGISGANVLTFGAGSRLTVL.

The rearrangement uses TRBV28 and TRBJ1-2, with TRBD1 matching over 9 bases. After removal of 7 bases from V and 8 bases from J, the junction contained 5 bases not matched to a gene. Germline CDR1 and CDR2: MDHEN and SYDVKM. The CDR3 is made up of 12 amino acids. CDR3 residues: CASIQGARGYTF. In DNA, the CDR3 is TGTGCCAGCATACAGGGGGCGAGAGGCTACACCTTC.

A word on this clone: Because it lacks the conserved phenylalanine or tryptophan at the end, this CDR3 is likely a read error. Because the CDR3's place on the DNA is in doubt, the DNA is left out and the CDR3 is given as listed by TCRdb. The V and J genes are TRBV27 and TRBJ2-3; TRBD2, the D gene given by the table, was not confirmed from the DNA. In germline, CDR1 is MNHEY, CDR2 SMNVEV (reference sequence). The CDR3 contains 11 residues when both ends are counted. CDR3: CASSFNNGSSI.

The V call is TRBV30, the J call TRBJ1-1; D is undetermined. With 8 bases removed from V and 1 base from J, the gap between germline ends came to 8 bases. Germline-derived CDR1 and CDR2 are GTSNPN and SVGIG (reference sequence). This CDR3 has 11 amino acids. As DNA, the CDR3 is TGTGCCCGGAAAGAGAACACTGAAGCTTTCTTT. It codes for CARKENTEAFF.

The chain links TRBV24-1 to TRBJ1-2; 9 bases fit TRBD1. With 6 bases clipped from V and 10 bases from J, the junction kept 11 bases outside the gene matches. The CDR3 contains 14 residues. CDR1 and CDR2 (germline): KGHDR, SFDVKD. The CDR3: CATSTTGTGWTYTF. The CDR3 nucleotides read TGTGCCACCAGTACAACCGGGACAGGGTGGACCTACACCTTC.